This paragraph reports one T cell receptor beta chain. The data originate from a study of T cells after somatic rescue of genetic block. Clones were sequenced by immunoSEQ multiplex PCR, and TCRdb holds only the in-frame ones, with some missing. This sample carries 68,000 or so clones, roughly 90% of them seen once, and the ten largest clones take approximately 2.9%. V lost 1 base and J lost 3; bases outside the gene matches: 6. This CDR3 spans 17 amino acids. CDR1 and CDR2 from the germline V gene are SGHVS and FNYEAQ. Sequencing used peripheral blood mononuclear cells (PBMCs). This TCR was recovered from a middle-aged man. The rearrangement joins TRBV7-6 to TRBJ1-5, with 10 bases identical to TRBD1. The CDR3 nucleotides read TGTGCCAGCAGCTTAGAAGGGACAGGGGCCTTCAATCAGCCCCAGCATTTT. Protein product: CASSLEGTGAFNQPQHF. Based on the CDR3 plus reference TRBV7-6 and TRBJ1-5, the full variable domain is GAGVSQSPRYKVTKRGQDVALRCDPISGHVSLYWYRQALGQGPEFLTYFNYEAQQDKSGLPNDRFSAERPEGSISTLTIQRTEQRDSAMYRCASSLEGTGAFNQPQHFGDGTRLSIL.